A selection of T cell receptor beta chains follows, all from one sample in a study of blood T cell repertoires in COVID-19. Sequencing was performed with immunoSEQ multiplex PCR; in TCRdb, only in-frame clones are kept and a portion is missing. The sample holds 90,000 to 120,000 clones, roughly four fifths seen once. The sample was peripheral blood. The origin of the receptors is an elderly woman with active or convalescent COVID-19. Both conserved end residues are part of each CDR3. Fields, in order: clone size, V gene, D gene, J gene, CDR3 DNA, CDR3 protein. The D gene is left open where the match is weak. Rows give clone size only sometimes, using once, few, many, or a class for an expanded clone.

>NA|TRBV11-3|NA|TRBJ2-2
TGTGCCAGCAGCCGCGGGATGAACACCGGGGAGCTGTTTTTT
CASSRGMNTGELFF
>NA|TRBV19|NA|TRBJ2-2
TGTGCCAGTAGTATAGAAGGAGGGGTCGGGGAGCTGTTTTTT
CASSIEGGVGELFF
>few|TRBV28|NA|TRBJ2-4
TGTGCCAGCAGTTTATCATCACTAGGAAAAAACATTCAGTACTTC
CASSLSSLGKNIQYF
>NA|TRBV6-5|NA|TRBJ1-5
TGTGCCAGCAGTTACACTCATCTGCCGAATCAGCCCCAGCATTTT
CASSYTHLPNQPQHF
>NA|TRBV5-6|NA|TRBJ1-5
TGTGCCAGCAGCTTGGAAGCTAGCAATCAGCCCCAGCATTTT
CASSLEASNQPQHF
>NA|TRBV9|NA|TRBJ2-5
TGTGCCAGCAGCGTAGAGGGCGGGCCGCAAGAGACCCAGTACTTC
CASSVEGGPQETQYF
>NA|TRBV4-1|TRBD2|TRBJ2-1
TGCGCCAGCAGCCAAGCTGGGACTAGCTTCTACAATGAGCAGTTCTTC
CASSQAGTSFYNEQFF
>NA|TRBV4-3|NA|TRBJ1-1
TGCGCCAGCAGCCAAGATTGGCAGGGGCTAACGAACACTGAAGCTTTCTTT
CASSQDWQGLTNTEAFF
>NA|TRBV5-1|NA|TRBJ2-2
TGCGCCAGCAGCTTGGGCAGCGGCAGCACCGGGGAGCTGTTTTTT
CASSLGSGSTGELFF
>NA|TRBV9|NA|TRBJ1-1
TGTGCCAGCAGCCCTGTTGGAGGGCAAAAGAACACTGAAGCTTTCTTT
CASSPVGGQKNTEAFF
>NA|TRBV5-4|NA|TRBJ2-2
TGTGCCAGCAGCCGAGATAGCGCCGGGGAGCTGTTTTTT
CASSRDSAGELFF
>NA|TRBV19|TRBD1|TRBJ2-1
TGTGCCAGTAGTCGGGTGGGGCAGGGGGCGAACAATGAGCAGTTCTTC
CASSRVGQGANNEQFF
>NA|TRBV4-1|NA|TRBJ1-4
TGCGCCAGCAGCCAGGAACCGGGAAAGGAAAAACTGTTTTTT
CASSQEPGKEKLFF
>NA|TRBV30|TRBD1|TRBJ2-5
TGTGCCTGGAGTGGGACAGGGGTCCAAGAGACCCAGTACTTC
CAWSGTGVQETQYF
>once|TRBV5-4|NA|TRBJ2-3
TGTGCCAGCATAGGCGGGCGTGGGATCGGAATCCCGAACACAGATACGCAGTATTTT
CASIGGRGIGIPNTDTQYF
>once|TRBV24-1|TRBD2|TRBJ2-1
TGTGCCACCAGTGACGGGACTAGCGGATACAATGAGCAGTTCTTC
CATSDGTSGYNEQFF
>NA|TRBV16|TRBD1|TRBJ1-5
TGTGCCAGCAGCCATTTAGACAGGGTGGTCAATCAGCCCCAGCATTTT
CASSHLDRVVNQPQHF
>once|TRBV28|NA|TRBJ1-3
TGTGCCAGCAGAAACCTAGGCGGAAACACCATATATTTT
CASRNLGGNTIYF
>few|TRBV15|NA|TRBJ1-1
TGTGCCACCAGCAGAGATGCTGCGGTGAACACTGAAGCTTTCTTT
CATSRDAAVNTEAFF
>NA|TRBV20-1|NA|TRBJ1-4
TGCAGTGCTAGTAACAGGATCAATGAAAAACTGTTTTTT
CSASNRINEKLFF
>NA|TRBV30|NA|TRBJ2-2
TGTGCCTGGAGTCCACCGGGGAGGAACACCGGGGAGCTGTTTTTT
CAWSPPGRNTGELFF
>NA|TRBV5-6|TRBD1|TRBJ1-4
TGTGCCAGCAGCCTAACGGGACAGGGTGGTGAAAAACTGTTTTTT
CASSLTGQGGEKLFF
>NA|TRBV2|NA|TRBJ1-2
TGTGCCAGTACCCGACAGGCCGAAAGCTATGGCTACACCTTC
CASTRQAESYGYTF
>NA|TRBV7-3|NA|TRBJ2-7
TGTGCCAGCAGCTTAAATGGCGGGCCACTCGAGCAGTACTTC
CASSLNGGPLEQYF
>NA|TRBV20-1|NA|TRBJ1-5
TGCAGACTCCTTCAGCCCCAGCATTTT
CRLLQPQHF
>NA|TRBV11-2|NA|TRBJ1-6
TGTGCCAGCAGAGGACAGTATAATTCACCCCTCCACTTT
CASRGQYNSPLHF
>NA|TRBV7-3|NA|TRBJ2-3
TGTGCCAGCAGCTTGGGAGGTCTCAACACAGATACGCAGTATTTT
CASSLGGLNTDTQYF
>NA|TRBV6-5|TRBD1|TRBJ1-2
TGTGCCAGCAGTCCGGGACAGGGTGCTGGCTACACCTTC
CASSPGQGAGYTF
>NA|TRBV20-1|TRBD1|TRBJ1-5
TGCAGTGCTAGTCCCGGCCAGGGGGCGGTTCAGCCCCAGCATTTT
CSASPGQGAVQPQHF
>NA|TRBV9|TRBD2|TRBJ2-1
TGTGCCAGCAGGCGGGAGGGAGGGTACAATGAGCAGTTCTTC
CASRREGGYNEQFF
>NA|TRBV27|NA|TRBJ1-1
TGTGCCAGCAGTTTAATAGGGCGACAGGCGAACACTGAAGCTTTCTTT
CASSLIGRQANTEAFF
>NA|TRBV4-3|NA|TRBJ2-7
TGCGCCAGCAGCCAAGAAGGGGGCGCGGGGTCCTACGAGCAGTACTTC
CASSQEGGAGSYEQYF
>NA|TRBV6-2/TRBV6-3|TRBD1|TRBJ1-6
TGTGCCAGCAGTGCCGGGACAGCGAATTCACCCCTCCACTTT
CASSAGTANSPLHF
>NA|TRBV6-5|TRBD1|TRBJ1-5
TGTGCCAGCAGCAATCAGGGGGAAGGTCAGCCCCAGCATTTT
CASSNQGEGQPQHF
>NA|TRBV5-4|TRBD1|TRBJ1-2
TGTGCCAGCAGCTTGTGGGCAGGGGGCACCTATGGCTACACCTTC
CASSLWAGGTYGYTF
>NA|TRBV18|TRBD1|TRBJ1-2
TGTGCCAGCTCACCGCCGACAGGGGGCTATCCGGGTGGCTACACCTTC
CASSPPTGGYPGGYTF
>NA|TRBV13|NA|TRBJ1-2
TGTGCCAGCAGCTTACAGGGCAACTATGGCTACACCTTC
CASSLQGNYGYTF
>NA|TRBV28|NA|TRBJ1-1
TGTGCCAGCAGTTTCGGGGGGCTGAACACTGAAGCTTTCTTT
CASSFGGLNTEAFF
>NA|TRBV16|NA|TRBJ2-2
TGTGCCAGCAGCCAATTTCTAGGTGGCGGGGAGCTGTTTTTT
CASSQFLGGGELFF
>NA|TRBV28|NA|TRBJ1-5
TGTGCCAGCGCAACACGAACAGCTAGCAATCAGCCCCAGCATTTT
CASATRTASNQPQHF
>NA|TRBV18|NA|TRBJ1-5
TGTGCCAGCTCACCAGGGCCCGGCGATCAGCCCCAGCATTTT
CASSPGPGDQPQHF
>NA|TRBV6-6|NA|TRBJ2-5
TGTGCCAGCACCCCCGACCCGCGGAGCTGGAAGACCCAGTACTTC
CASTPDPRSWKTQYF
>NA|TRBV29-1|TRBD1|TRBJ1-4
TGCAGCGTTTGGGACAGGGCGAAACTGTTTTTT
CSVWDRAKLFF
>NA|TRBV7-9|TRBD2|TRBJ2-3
TGTGCCAGCAGCCGACGGACTAGCGGCTCTAGCACAGATACGCAGTATTTT
CASSRRTSGSSTDTQYF
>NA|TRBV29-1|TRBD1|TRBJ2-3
TGCAGCGTTGACCCGCAGGGGGCACCCGCAGATACGCAGTATTTT
CSVDPQGAPADTQYF
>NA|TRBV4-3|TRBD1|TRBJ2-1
TGCGCCAGCAGCGAACTTGCGACAGGGAGAAATGAGCAGTTCTTC
CASSELATGRNEQFF
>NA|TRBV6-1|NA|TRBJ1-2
TGTGCCAGCAGTGACAGGGTGACCTATGGCTACACCTTC
CASSDRVTYGYTF